This T cell receptor beta chain originates from a study of T cell responses to AZD1222 COVID-19 vaccine. Broader study findings: Among vaccine-associated CD4 TCRs, coverage spanned spike, with dominance at 160-218 and 743-854. Among the donors, most were white British and more were female, and clonal diversity was possibly underestimated. In all cases, repertoires were sampled only after the peak T cell response.

Here immunoSEQ multiplex PCR was the method, and the copy in TCRdb shows in-frame clones only, minus some. The sample shows 75,000 to 90,000 clones, 85% of them seen only once. Regarding this clone: Antigen: not known.

The CDR3 spans 17 residues. Trimming removed 4 bases from V and 4 bases from J; junction bases left unmatched: 11. The germline gives CDR1 LGHNA, CDR2 YSLEER. The sequence derives from an adult in good health. The chain joins TRBV4-3 to TRBJ2-2; TRBD1 aligns across 8 bases. The sequences come from peripheral blood, collected on day 0 of AZD1222 vaccination. Written as DNA, the CDR3 is TGCGCCAGCAGCCCCCAAGGTTCGACAGGGGTCACCGGGGAGCTGTTTTTT. Its protein is CASSPQGSTGVTGELFF.